These T cell receptor beta chains were read from a single sample in a study of control samples from healthy donors and cancer patients. Produced via immunoSEQ multiplex PCR; TCRdb's table is partial and in-frame only. The sample contains fewer than 200,000 clones, around 90% of which appear only once. Sequenced sample: blood. These receptors all come from a woman aged 45-65 years in good health. CDR3s include the opening cysteine and the closing phenylalanine or tryptophan. Fields, in order: V gene, clone size, D gene, J gene, CDR3 protein, CDR3 DNA. A D gene is named only where the DNA matches it firmly. Some rows have no size entry. The others give once, few or many, or a class for an expanded clone.

TRBV3-1/TRBV3-2,.,.,TRBJ1-1,CASSQVWRGGRNTEAFF,TGTGCCAGCAGCCAAGTCTGGCGGGGGGGCCGGAACACTGAAGCTTTCTTT
TRBV28,.,TRBD2,TRBJ2-5,CASSEREGLRETQYF,TGTGCCAGCAGTGAGCGGGAGGGCCTCCGGGAGACCCAGTACTTC
TRBV28,.,.,TRBJ1-3,CASSLLGVGNTIYF,TGTGCCAGCAGTTTACTAGGGGTGGGAAACACCATATATTTT
TRBV9,.,TRBD2,TRBJ2-3,CASSVDGASGGWDTQYF,TGTGCCAGCAGCGTAGACGGAGCTAGCGGGGGGTGGGATACGCAGTATTTT
TRBV9,.,.,TRBJ1-1,CASSVRAHGPEAFF,TGTGCCAGCAGCGTCCGGGCGCACGGGCCTGAAGCTTTCTTT
TRBV4-1,once,.,TRBJ1-3,CASSQAESGVSGNTIYF,TGCGCCAGCAGCCAAGCCGAATCGGGAGTCTCTGGAAACACCATATATTTT
TRBV2,.,.,TRBJ2-1,CASSLENEQFF,TGTGCCAGCAGTCTAGAGAATGAGCAGTTCTTC
TRBV14,.,.,TRBJ1-1,CASGGHMNTEAFF,TGTGCCAGCGGAGGACACATGAACACTGAAGCTTTCTTT
TRBV6-2/TRBV6-3,.,TRBD1,TRBJ2-3,CASSSPGTGRLIPDTQYF,TGTGCCAGCAGTAGTCCCGGGACAGGGAGATTGATCCCAGATACGCAGTATTTT
TRBV28,few,.,TRBJ2-7,CASGTWTSYEQYF,TGTGCCAGCGGCACTTGGACCTCCTACGAGCAGTACTTC
TRBV6-6,.,.,TRBJ2-3,CASSPGQTRGDTQYF,TGTGCCAGCAGTCCCGGACAAACCCGAGGGGATACGCAGTATTTT
TRBV12-3/TRBV12-4,.,.,TRBJ1-3,CASTTGGGNTIYF,TGTGCCAGCACCACGGGGGGTGGAAACACCATATATTTT
TRBV28,few,.,TRBJ1-5,CASRPSGAGYSNQPQHF,TGTGCCAGCAGACCCAGCGGGGCAGGCTATAGCAATCAGCCCCAGCATTTT
TRBV6-5,.,TRBD1,TRBJ1-2,CASSYSQGASYGYTF,TGTGCCAGCAGTTACTCTCAGGGGGCAAGCTATGGCTACACCTTC
TRBV5-4,.,.,TRBJ2-4,CASSLWGADKNIQYF,TGTGCCAGCAGCTTGTGGGGGGCGGACAAAAACATTCAGTACTTC
TRBV3-1/TRBV3-2,few,.,TRBJ2-3,CASSPYGRGQYF,TGTGCCAGCAGCCCCTACGGGAGAGGGCAGTATTTT
TRBV5-8,.,.,TRBJ1-3,CASSLPGTGNTIYF,TGTGCCAGCAGCTTGCCGGGGACTGGAAACACCATATATTTT
TRBV5-4,.,TRBD1,TRBJ1-1,CASSRGQGTTEAFF,TGTGCCAGCAGCAGGGGGCAGGGTACCACTGAAGCTTTCTTT
TRBV7-9,.,.,TRBJ1-5,CASSGSGDQPQHF,TGTGCCAGCAGCGGCTCAGGGGACCAGCCCCAGCATTTT
TRBV6-5,.,.,TRBJ2-7,CASREIGPYEQYF,TGTGCCAGCAGGGAGATAGGGCCCTACGAGCAGTACTTC
TRBV9,.,.,TRBJ2-1,CASSVLAYNEQFF,TGTGCCAGCAGCGTTCTAGCCTACAATGAGCAGTTCTTC
TRBV3-1/TRBV3-2,once,.,TRBJ2-2,CASSQGVQEGSGELFF,TGTGCCAGCAGCCAAGGGGTGCAGGAGGGTTCCGGGGAGCTGTTTTTT
TRBV19,.,.,TRBJ2-5,CASSTSGSGGETQYF,TGTGCCAGTAGTACATCGGGCTCAGGGGGGGAGACCCAGTACTTC
TRBV5-1,.,.,TRBJ1-1,CASSPRIGVGVNTEAFF,TGCGCCAGCAGCCCCCGTATAGGGGTAGGCGTGAACACTGAAGCTTTCTTT
TRBV4-3,.,.,TRBJ1-4,CASSQSLEGEVATNEKLFF,TGCGCCAGCAGCCAATCTTTGGAGGGTGAGGTTGCAACTAATGAAAAACTGTTTTTT
TRBV12-5,.,TRBD2,TRBJ2-2,CASGPGTSGSTGELFF,TGTGCTAGTGGTCCGGGGACTAGCGGGTCAACCGGGGAGCTGTTTTTT
TRBV11-3,.,TRBD2,TRBJ2-1,CASSLGWREMSNEQFF,TGTGCCAGCAGCTTAGGGTGGCGGGAGATGAGTAATGAGCAGTTCTTC
TRBV28,.,TRBD2,TRBJ2-7,CASSMTSGVIYEQYF,TGTGCCAGCAGTATGACTAGCGGGGTTATCTACGAGCAGTACTTC
TRBV4-1,.,TRBD1,TRBJ1-4,CASSPYTGVGANEKLFF,TGCGCCAGCAGCCCTTACACAGGGGTCGGAGCTAATGAAAAACTGTTTTTT
TRBV30,.,.,TRBJ1-5,CAWSTLNSNQPQHF,TGTGCCTGGAGTACGCTTAATAGCAATCAGCCCCAGCATTTT
TRBV5-1,.,.,TRBJ1-2,CASSLNPGRGYTF,TGCGCCAGCAGCTTGAACCCAGGACGGGGCTACACCTTC
TRBV3-1/TRBV3-2,.,.,TRBJ2-3,CASSQDRGLRTDTQYF,TGTGCCAGCAGCCAAGATAGGGGACTCCGCACAGATACGCAGTATTTT
TRBV11-2,.,.,TRBJ2-2,CASRRLPNTGELFF,TGTGCCAGCCGGCGGCTCCCGAACACCGGGGAGCTGTTTTTT
TRBV9,.,.,TRBJ2-7,CASRRTAGSYEQYF,TGTGCCAGCAGACGGACAGCGGGTTCCTACGAGCAGTACTTC
TRBV29-1,.,TRBD2,TRBJ2-1,CSVEGGSFYNEQFF,TGCAGCGTTGAAGGCGGGAGCTTCTACAATGAGCAGTTCTTC
TRBV12-1,once,.,TRBJ2-6,CASSFGLASLGANVLTF,TGTGCCAGCAGCTTTGGACTAGCGTCCCTCGGGGCCAACGTCCTGACTTTC
TRBV21-1,.,.,TRBJ1-4,CASSKGGRGLNEKLFF,TGTGCCAGCAGCAAAGGGGGCAGGGGCCTAAATGAAAAACTGTTTTTT
TRBV19,.,.,TRBJ1-2,CASSLTGSW,TGTGCCAGTAGTCTAACAGGGAGTTGG
TRBV2,.,.,TRBJ2-3,CASSGGSTDTQYF,TGTGCCAGCAGCGGCGGGAGCACAGATACGCAGTATTTT